Each of the 21 T cell receptor beta chains below was sequenced from the same sample in a study of blood T cell repertoires in COVID-19. Only in-frame clones appear in the TCRdb table, and some are missing; sequencing was by immunoSEQ multiplex PCR. The sample consists of around 330,000 clones, 75% to 90% of them appearing once. The sample comprised PBMCs or T cells enriched from blood (not recorded which). These receptors were taken from a man in his sixties who had recovered from COVID-19.

The rearrangement uses TRBV7-2 and TRBJ1-4, with TRBD1 matching over 10 bases. The germline V gene has CDR1 SGHTA and CDR2 FQGNSA. V was pared by 3 bases and J by 8 bases, with 6 bases of the junction left unmatched. The CDR3 runs to 15 residues. CDR3 nucleotides: TGTGCCAGCAGCTTTGGGGGGACAGGGGACGAAAAACTGTTTTTT. The encoded protein is CASSFGGTGDEKLFF.

This clone was observed a single time. This chain joins TRBV12-3 or TRBV12-4 and TRBJ2-7, with TRBD2 as a possible D gene (6 bases). V was pared by 6 bases and J by 2 bases, with 11 bases between. The CDR3 consists of 13 residues. The CDR3 DNA is TGTGCCAGCAGGCGGGGTGACCCCTACGAGCAGTACTTC. This codes for CASRRGDPYEQYF.

The rearrangement uses TRBV18 and TRBJ2-5; 7 positions agree with TRBD1. V dropped 6 bases and J dropped 2; count of bases not matched to a gene: 6. Germline-derived CDR1 and CDR2 are KGHSH and LQKENI. This CDR3 comprises 14 residues. The DNA for the CDR3 is TGTGCCAGCTCGTTACCGGGACAGCAAGAGACCCAGTACTTC. It codes for CASSLPGQQETQYF.

The chain couples TRBV18 to TRBJ2-6; 9 bases agree with TRBD1. CDR3 size: 17 residues. V shed 3 bases, J shed 1 base, and the junction held 4 bases outside the gene matches. From germline, CDR1 is KGHSH and CDR2 LQKENI. Here the CDR3 reads CASSPPGQGSGANVLTF. CDR3 coding DNA: TGTGCCAGCTCACCCCCGGGACAGGGATCTGGGGCCAACGTCCTGACTTTC.

Written as DNA, the CDR3 is TGCGCCAGCAGCCAAGACGGTAGCGCCTTCTCCTACAATGAGCAGTTCTTC. Protein sequence: CASSQDGSAFSYNEQFF. This rearrangement joins TRBV4-1 to TRBJ2-1; perhaps TRBD2 as D (5 bases). Trimming cost V 0 bases and J 0 bases, with 12 bases left between them. Germline V gene data show CDR1 as MGHRA and CDR2 as YSYEKL. The CDR3 spans 17 residues.

The rearrangement joins TRBV14 to TRBJ2-1; 13 bases map to TRBD2. The J segment lost 8 bases and the V segment lost 1 base, leaving 8 bases of the junction unmatched. This CDR3 has 17 amino acids. The germline V gene encodes CDR1 SGHDN and CDR2 FVKESK. The CDR3 is CASSQGKGLAGTHEQFF. CDR3 nucleotides: TGTGCCAGCAGCCAAGGCAAGGGACTAGCGGGAACCCATGAGCAGTTCTTC. The full variable domain, completed using reference TRBV14 and TRBJ2-1, is EAGVTQFPSHSVIEKGQTVTLRCDPISGHDNLYWYRRVMGKEIKFLLHFVKESKQDESGMPNNRFLAERTGGTYSTLKVQPAELEDSGVYFCASSQGKGLAGTHEQFFGPGTRLTVL.

This clone was counted a single time. The V and J genes are TRBV6-2 or TRBV6-3 and TRBJ2-3, with 8 nucleotides matching TRBD1. Germline trimming cut 2 bases from V and 5 bases from J; bases unmatched to any gene: 6. This CDR3 has 15 amino acids. Germline V gene lookup returns CDR1 MNHEY and CDR2 SVGEGT. Written as DNA, the CDR3 is TGTGCCAGCAGTTACCAGGGGGCGCGGTTAGATACGCAGTATTTT. Translating gives CASSYQGARLDTQYF.

A word on this clone: The same CDR3 also results from other DNA sequences found in this sample. The J gene is TRBJ1-1, the V gene TRBV6-5; TRBD1 aligns across 7 bases. Trimming at V came to 5 bases and at J to 4 bases, leaving 4 bases not matched to a gene. In germline, CDR1 is MNHEY, CDR2 SVGAGI. The CDR3 consists of 13 residues. The CDR3 reads CASSRQGGTEAFF. CDR3 bases: TGTGCCAGCAGTCGACAGGGAGGCACTGAAGCTTTCTTT.

The CDR3 region is CASSRPTGEAFF. The DNA for the CDR3 is TGTGCCAGCAGCCGCCCGACAGGGGAAGCTTTCTTT. The chain is built from TRBV6-1 and TRBJ1-1; TRBD1 matches 7 bases. The CDR3 totals 12 residues. Trimming cost V 6 bases and J 8 bases; bases outside gene matches: 6. In germline, CDR1 is MNHNS, CDR2 SASEGT.

The chain links TRBV6-1 to TRBJ2-1; the match to TRBD2 covers 9 bases. Trimming cost V 4 bases and J 6 bases; bases outside gene matches: 4. This CDR3 is built from 14 residues. Germline V gene data show CDR1 as MNHNS and CDR2 as SASEGT. DNA for the CDR3: TGTGCCAGCAGTGTTCCTAGCGGGACCAATGAGCAGTTCTTC. It codes for CASSVPSGTNEQFF.

Comments on this clone: Other nucleotide sequences in the sample specify the same CDR3. This chain connects TRBV5-1 to TRBJ1-1; 7 bases fit TRBD1. V lost 3 bases and J lost 2; bases outside the gene matches: 4. The CDR3 totals 14 residues. Per the germline V gene, CDR1 is SGHRS and CDR2 is YFSETQ. CDR3 DNA: TGCGCCAGCAGCTCGGGACAGCCAAACACTGAAGCTTTCTTT. Amino acids: CASSSGQPNTEAFF.

The chain links TRBV4-1 to TRBJ1-4; D is ambiguous. The CDR3 loop spans 18 amino acids. Germline CDR1 is MGHRA and CDR2 is YSYEKL. The V end lost 2 bases, the J end lost 2 bases, and 18 bases lay between the germline ends. CDR3 sequence reads: CASSQSPEGSRTNEKLFF. The CDR3 nucleotides read TGCGCCAGCAGCCAATCCCCGGAGGGTAGTCGCACTAATGAAAAACTGTTTTTT.

The rearrangement joins TRBV10-1 to TRBJ2-3; a possible D gene is TRBD2 (6 bases). The V gene's germline CDR1 is WNHNN and CDR2 SYGVQD (reference sequence). CDR3 length: 13 residues. V was pared by 8 bases and J by 3 bases, with 12 bases between. CDR3 coding DNA: TGCGCCAGCCGGCGGGACGATACAGATACGCAGTATTTT. This translates into CASRRDDTDTQYF.

The J gene is TRBJ2-5, the V gene TRBV24-1; D possibly corresponds to TRBD1 (5 bases). The CDR3 totals 15 residues. V dropped 1 base and J dropped 1 base, with 9 bases sitting between them. Looked up from germline, CDR1 is KGHDR and CDR2 is SFDVKD. CDR3 coding DNA: TGTGCCACCAGTGATTTCAGGGCTAGCCAAGAGACCCAGTACTTC. This gives the protein CATSDFRASQETQYF.

V gene TRBV7-2 combines with J gene TRBJ2-7; 10 nucleotides agree with TRBD1. V lost 5 bases and J lost 7; bases outside the gene matches: 2. Per germline, CDR1 SGHTA and CDR2 FQGNSA. This CDR3 has 12 residues. The CDR3 DNA reads as TGTGCCAGCAGCCCGGGACAGGGGGAGCAGTACTTC. This sequence encodes CASSPGQGEQYF.

The CDR3 region has the DNA TGTGCCAGCAGTTTATCCCCGCGGGGGGGCGCAGGTACCCAGTACTTC. As protein: CASSLSPRGGAGTQYF. The J gene is TRBJ2-5, the V gene TRBV27; 9 bases fit TRBD2. The CDR3 is 16 amino acids. The germline V gene has CDR1 MNHEY and CDR2 SMNVEV (reference sequence). V shed 0 bases and J 8 bases; nucleotides not matched to a gene: 10.

This clone was seen just once. The chain combines TRBV19 with TRBJ2-1; a possible D gene is TRBD1 (6 bases). This CDR3 has 17 residues. Deletions cut 4 bases from V and 0 bases from J, with 16 bases between. Germline CDR1 is LNHDA and CDR2 is SQIVND (reference sequence). The CDR3 region is CASSTTGTDSSYNEQFF. DNA for the CDR3: TGTGCCAGTAGTACGACCGGGACGGACAGCTCCTACAATGAGCAGTTCTTC.

The rearrangement joins TRBV3-1 (or the pseudogene TRBV3-2) to TRBJ1-2; D remains ambiguous. The V end lost 4 bases, the J end lost 0 bases, and 9 bases lay between the germline ends. From germline, CDR1 is LGHDT and CDR2 YNNKEL (reference sequence). This CDR3 is 14 amino acids long. The CDR3 region has the DNA TGTGCCAGCAGCCTCGGGATCTCTAACTATGGCTACACCTTC. It translates to CASSLGISNYGYTF.

The chain has TRBV5-1 and TRBJ2-1; 16 nucleotides agree with TRBD2. Germline assignment: CDR1 SGHRS and CDR2 YFSETQ. The CDR3 has 17 amino acids. Losses at the gene ends were 4 bases for V and 1 base for J; bases not matched to a gene: 2. CDR3 nucleotides: TGCGCCAGCAGCCTGGGACTAGCGGGAGGGTCCTACAATGAGCAGTTCTTC. This sequence encodes CASSLGLAGGSYNEQFF.

The rearrangement links TRBV5-1 to TRBJ1-1; weak D call: TRBD1 (6 bases). Trimming shortened V by 4 bases and J by 4 bases, and 11 bases separated the two germline ends. This CDR3 spans 13 amino acids. Per the germline V gene, CDR1 is SGHRS and CDR2 is YFSETQ. The CDR3 sequence: CASSPQGPTEAFF. The CDR3, as DNA: TGCGCCAGCAGCCCACAGGGCCCCACTGAAGCTTTCTTT.

The V and J genes are TRBV3-1 (or the pseudogene TRBV3-2) and TRBJ2-1, with a possible D match to TRBD2 (6 bases). V was trimmed by 4 bases and J by 12 bases, leaving 16 bases between them. Germline CDR1 is LGHDT and CDR2 is YNNKEL (reference sequence). The CDR3 sequence is 13 residues long. The CDR3 nucleotides are TGTGCCAGCAGCCGTAGTAGGCCCGGGGGGCAGTTCTTC. Translated, it gives CASSRSRPGGQFF.